These T cell receptor beta chains were read from a single sample in a study of shared clonotypes between healthy human individuals. The repertoire was sequenced with immunoSEQ multiplex PCR; TCRdb's copy has only in-frame clones and lacks some. The sample consists of some 490,000 clones, about 84% of them appearing once. Sequencing input: PBMCs. These receptors came from a woman aged 35 to 49 in good health. Some clones in this sample may be carry-over from other donors' samples. Each CDR3 is given with its conserved first and last residue. The D gene is left open where the match is weak. Part of the rows lack a size; the others show once, few, many or a class for expanded clones.

D gene	clone size	V gene	J gene	CDR3 DNA	CDR3 protein
.	.	TRBV18	TRBJ2-5	TGTGCCAGCTCACCCGCTGCTCGAAGGGTCGGAGAGACCCAGTACTTC	CASSPAARRVGETQYF
.	once	TRBV5-4	TRBJ2-1	TGTGCCAGCAGCCCGCGGGCAGGGCAATCCTACAATGAGCAGTTCTTC	CASSPRAGQSYNEQFF
.	.	TRBV7-8	TRBJ1-5	TGTGCCAGCAGCTCCCTGGACGGGTCCAATCAGCCCCAGCATTTT	CASSSLDGSNQPQHF
TRBD1	.	TRBV2	TRBJ1-2	TGTGCCAGCAGCCCGGGGGGGACAGGAAACTATGGCTACACCTTC	CASSPGGTGNYGYTF
.	.	TRBV18	TRBJ1-5	TGTGCCAGCTCACCAGCCAGGGGCAATCAGCCCCAGCATTTT	CASSPARGNQPQHF
.	.	TRBV30	TRBJ2-3	TGTGCCTGGAATCGGCTGCGCACAGATACGCAGTATTTT	CAWNRLRTDTQYF
TRBD1	few	TRBV7-4	TRBJ2-1	TGTGCCAGCAGCTTAGCGACGACAGGGGAGGTCGATGAGCAGTTCTTC	CASSLATTGEVDEQFF
TRBD2	once	TRBV15	TRBJ2-4	TGTGCCACCAGCAGAGATGTGGGGACTAGCGGGAACATTCAGTACTTC	CATSRDVGTSGNIQYF
TRBD2	.	TRBV11-3	TRBJ2-3	TGTGCCAGCAGCTTAATGGCGGGAGCATCAGATACGCAGTATTTT	CASSLMAGASDTQYF
TRBD2	once	TRBV6-5	TRBJ2-7	TGTGCCAGCCGGCAAGCGGGAGTGGGAGAGCAGTACTTC	CASRQAGVGEQYF
.	.	TRBV7-2	TRBJ2-1	TGTGCCAGCAGCTTTGAGGTAGCAGGGTACAATGAGCAGTTCTTC	CASSFEVAGYNEQFF
TRBD2	.	TRBV10-3	TRBJ2-1	TGTGCCATCGGGGGGGGCAATGAGCAGTTCTTC	CAIGGGNEQFF
TRBD2	many	TRBV20-1	TRBJ2-7	TGCAGTGCAACTAGCGGGAACGAGCAGTACTTC	CSATSGNEQYF
TRBD2	few	TRBV27	TRBJ2-5	TGTGCCAGCAGTTTAAATTCTGCGGGAGAAGAGACCCAGTACTTC	CASSLNSAGEETQYF
TRBD1	.	TRBV7-3	TRBJ2-6	TGTGCCAGCAGCCCTCAGGGGGTGGACGTAGGCTCTGGGGCCAACGTCCTGACTTTC	CASSPQGVDVGSGANVLTF
.	.	TRBV27	TRBJ2-3	TGTGCCAGCAGTTTAAGGAGGACAGATACGCAGTATTTT	CASSLRRTDTQYF
.	.	TRBV7-2	TRBJ1-5	TGTGCCAGCAGCTACGGCCCTCAGCCCCAGCATTTT	CASSYGPQPQHF
.	once	TRBV5-1	TRBJ2-2	TGCGCCAGCAGCTTGGGGACAGCGAACACCGGGGAGCTGTTTTTT	CASSLGTANTGELFF
TRBD1	.	TRBV4-2	TRBJ1-2	TGTGCCAGCAGCCAAGATGGTTGGGGGCAGGGGGCCGATGGCTACACCTTC	CASSQDGWGQGADGYTF
.	.	TRBV9	TRBJ1-4	TGTGCCAGCAGCAAGTGGGATAATGAAAAACTGTTTTTT	CASSKWDNEKLFF
.	.	TRBV5-1	TRBJ2-3	TGCGCCAGCAGCTTGGGCAAGCGCACAGATACGCAGTATTTT	CASSLGKRTDTQYF
.	.	TRBV5-1	TRBJ1-1	TGCGCCAGCAGCTTGGCGCTGGACACCTGGAACACTGAAGCTTTCTTT	CASSLALDTWNTEAFF
.	.	TRBV7-2	TRBJ1-5	TGTGCCAGCAGCTTAGTGTACGGGGCCGACAATCAGCCCCAGCATTTT	CASSLVYGADNQPQHF
.	.	TRBV28	TRBJ2-5	TGTGCCAGCAGTGCCCTCCGGTCGGCGTCATGGACCCAGTACTTC	CASSALRSASWTQYF
TRBD2	.	TRBV4-2	TRBJ2-1	TGTGCCAGCAGCCAAGCACTAGCGGAGAACAATGAGCAGTTCTTC	CASSQALAENNEQFF
.	.	TRBV5-1	TRBJ2-5	TGCGCCAGCAAGGTGCCAGGGCAAGAGACCCAGTACTTC	CASKVPGQETQYF
.	few	TRBV2	TRBJ1-2	TGTGCCAGCAGTGAAGGGCCGGCGACAGCTAACTATGGCTACACCTTC	CASSEGPATANYGYTF
TRBD2	.	TRBV6-1	TRBJ2-4	TGTGCCAGCTCGACTAGCGGGAGGGGTAACATTCAGTACTTC	CASSTSGRGNIQYF
.	.	TRBV6-5	TRBJ1-1	TGTGCCAGCAGGTCCGAGGGTAGAGGCACTGAAGCTTTCTTT	CASRSEGRGTEAFF
.	.	TRBV28	TRBJ2-5	TGTGCCAGCAGTCTAGGGGCCTGGGCCCAGTACTTC	CASSLGAWAQYF
TRBD2	few	TRBV5-1	TRBJ2-3	TGCGCCAGCAGCTTGGGAGCTAGCGGGACCGCTAGCACAGATACGCAGTATTTT	CASSLGASGTASTDTQYF
TRBD2	.	TRBV29-1	TRBJ2-1	TGCAGCGTTGCCGGGACTAGCGGGAGGGTGTACAATGAGCAGTTCTTC	CSVAGTSGRVYNEQFF
.	.	TRBV28	TRBJ2-1	TGTGCCAGCACCCCTGGGTCTACCAATGAGCAGTTCTTC	CASTPGSTNEQFF
.	.	TRBV7-2	TRBJ2-7	TGTGCCAGCAGCTTAATAGGACAATACTACGAGCAGTACTTC	CASSLIGQYYEQYF
TRBD2	.	TRBV7-2	TRBJ2-7	TGTGCCAGCAGCTTATATGAGGGAGGGCCTAACGAGCAGTACTTC	CASSLYEGGPNEQYF
.	.	TRBV30	TRBJ2-5	TGTGCATGGAGTCACGGCAGTCAGGAGACCCAGTACTTC	CAWSHGSQETQYF
.	.	TRBV28	TRBJ2-7	TGTGCCAGCAGCCCAAGGGGGTGGGAGCAGTACTTC	CASSPRGWEQYF
.	.	TRBV5-1	TRBJ2-7	TGCGCCAGCAGCTTGGTCCCCGGGGACGAGCAGTACTTC	CASSLVPGDEQYF
TRBD1	.	TRBV28	TRBJ2-7	TGTGCCAGCAGTTTGACAGGGGCCTACGAGCAGTACTTC	CASSLTGAYEQYF
.	.	TRBV6-4	TRBJ2-1	TGTGCCAGCAGTGACTCGAGCCTCAATGAGCAGTTCTTC	CASSDSSLNEQFF
TRBD1	.	TRBV2	TRBJ1-2	TGTGCCAGCAGGATGACAGGGGGGAACTATGGCTACACCTTC	CASRMTGGNYGYTF
.	.	TRBV28	TRBJ2-3	TGTGCCAGCAGTTTCCCAGGGGGGGGCACAGATACGCAGTATTTT	CASSFPGGGTDTQYF